The T cell receptor beta chain described here comes from a study of long-term antiretroviral therapy in people with HIV. The study, taken as a whole, reports: Clones expanded before ART dominated the repertoire at all time points. HIV repertoires showed narrower CDR3 length ranges than controls.

The length of the CDR3 is 12 residues. V was pared by 5 bases and J by 7 bases, with 11 bases between. Per germline, CDR1 SNHLY and CDR2 FYNNEI. Per donor, a minimum of one pre-ART and a minimum of two post-ART PBMC samples were available. Before DNA extraction, roughly 0.95-10 million cryopreserved PBMC were held in the samples. As concerns this clone: As yet, its antigen is unknown.

Running of the v3.0 immunoSEQ assay took place at survey level. Sequencing used immunoSEQ multiplex PCR; TCRdb keeps in-frame clones, though not all of them. Seen here are 30,000 or so clones, roughly 90% observed once, and the top ten hold over 4%. The rearrangement uses TRBV2 and TRBJ1-1; D perhaps matches TRBD1 (5 bases). The sequence was obtained from a woman aged 40-49 years with HIV. Sequences were derived from unsorted PBMCs, sampled 5 to 5.5 years after starting antiretroviral therapy. The CDR3 reads CASSYQGNEAFF. CDR3 bases: TGTGCCAGCAGTTATCAGGGAAATGAAGCTTTCTTT. The variable domain in full, completed from reference TRBV2 and TRBJ1-1, reads EPEVTQTPSHQVTQMGQEVILRCVPISNHLYFYWYRQILGQKVEFLVSFYNNEISEKSEIFDDQFSVERPDGSNFTLKIRSTKLEDSAMYFCASSYQGNEAFFGQGTRLTVV.